The next 5 T cell receptor beta chains were all read from a single sample in a study of cytomegalovirus exposure and HLA in healthy donors. Use of 60 Vbeta and 13 Jbeta primers characterized the PCR. Repertoires were generated with immunoSEQ multiplex PCR, while TCRdb's copy carries only in-frame clones and drops some. The table lists about 130,000 clones, around three quarters of them singletons. The sequenced sample consisted of PBMCs. The receptors were sampled from a man younger than 35 in good health and CMV-seronegative.

The chain employs TRBV28 and TRBJ1-5, with D unresolved. The V end lost 6 bases, the J end lost 0 bases, and 3 bases lay between the germline ends. The CDR3 runs 12 residues. CDR1 is MDHEN and CDR2 is SYDVKM in the germline V gene. CDR3 amino acids: CASSVSNQPQHF. For the CDR3, the DNA is TGTGCCAGCAGCGTTAGCAATCAGCCCCAGCATTTT.

The chain employs TRBV27 and TRBJ1-2; perhaps TRBD1 as D (6 bases). The CDR3 has 12 amino acids. Trimming took 7 bases from V and 3 from J, leaving 9 bases between them. Germline V gene lookup returns CDR1 MNHEY and CDR2 SMNVEV (reference sequence). The CDR3 nucleotides are TGTGCCAGCAAAGACAGGTACTATGGCTACACCTTC. This codes for CASKDRYYGYTF.

The rearrangement joins TRBV7-9 to TRBJ2-7, with a possible D match to TRBD1 (6 bases). The CDR3 is 16 amino acids. The V end was cut by 5 bases, the J end by 4 bases, with 21 bases between. Germline CDR1 SEHNR, CDR2 FQNEAQ (reference sequence). In DNA form, the CDR3 reads TGTGCCAGCAGCGCACCCGGGACACGAGCCCGGTACGAGCAGTACTTC. Protein: CASSAPGTRARYEQYF.

This clone was counted between two and nine times. This sequence joins TRBV30 and TRBJ1-6, with 7 bases identical to TRBD1. V shed 5 bases and J 17 bases; nucleotides not matched to a gene: 15. CDR3 length: 13 amino acids. Germline CDR1 is GTSNPN and CDR2 is SVGIG (reference sequence). This CDR3 reads CAWAGQAKGEVHF. The CDR3 DNA reads TGTGCCTGGGCCGGACAGGCCAAAGGAGAAGTCCACTTT.

This chain links TRBV9 with TRBJ2-3; TRBD2 is a possible D gene (6 bases). V gave up 5 bases and J gave up 0 bases, with 16 bases separating them. In germline, CDR1 is SGDLS, CDR2 YYNGEE. The CDR3 runs 16 residues. The CDR3 protein is CASSAHSGTSTDTQYF. CDR3 nucleotide sequence: TGTGCCAGCAGTGCCCATAGCGGTACTAGCACAGATACGCAGTATTTT.